A selection of T cell receptor beta chains follows, all from one sample in a study of response to subunit inactivated influenza vaccine. TCRdb passed the RT-PCR reads through MiXCR, listing each CDR3 protein once. This table holds over 650,000 distinct CDR3 sequences, approximately 18% found once. Sequencing used PBMCs from blood, obtained around 5 days after vaccination. The receptors shown here come from a man aged 45 to 65 who received an inactivated influenza vaccine. CDR3s include the opening cysteine and the closing phenylalanine or tryptophan. The D gene is left open where the match is weak. Size tells how often a clone was seen (once, few, many) or the class of an expanded clone, and some rows leave it out.

>few|-|TRBJ2-6|TRBV6-5
TGTGCCAGCAGTTACGCTAGTGGGAAACCTGGGGCCAACGTCCTGACTTTC
CASSYASGKPGANVLTF
>few|TRBD1|TRBJ2-5|TRBV20-1
TGCAGTGCTAGAGATCCGAGACAGGGGGGGAGAGAGACCCAGTACTTC
CSARDPRQGGRETQYF
>-|-|TRBJ1-4|TRBV19
TGTGCCAGTAAACCAGGGAGGCGGGATGAAAAACTGTTTTTT
CASKPGRRDEKLFF
>few|-|TRBJ2-7|TRBV20-1
TGCAGTGCTGCCAGCTTCCCAGGGACCTCCTACGAGCAGTACTTC
CSAASFPGTSYEQYF
>few|-|TRBJ2-1|TRBV5-1
TGCGCCAGCAGCTTGGAACTGTACAATGAGCAGTTCTTC
CASSLELYNEQFF
>few|-|TRBJ1-3|TRBV5-5
TGTGCCAGCAGCCTGGACGTCTCTGGAAACACCATATATTTT
CASSLDVSGNTIYF
>-|-|TRBJ1-1|TRBV5-1
TGCGCCAGCAGCGCCATCCCGGACACTGAAGCTTTCTTT
CASSAIPDTEAFF
>few|TRBD2|TRBJ2-1|TRBV27
TGTGCCAGCAGTTTCGATGCAAGAGGACTAGCCAAAGACCAACATGGCAATGAGCAGTTCTTC
CASSFDARGLAKDQHGNEQFF
>few|TRBD2|TRBJ2-5|TRBV3-1
TGTGCCAGCAGCCGAGGGCGTCTAGCGGGTCCTGAGACCCAGTACTTC
CASSRGRLAGPETQYF
>-|-|TRBJ2-3|TRBV15
TGTGCCACCAGCGGAGGACAGAGCACAGATACGCAGTATTTT
CATSGGQSTDTQYF
>once|TRBD2|TRBJ2-3|TRBV4-2
TGTGCCAGCAGCCAAGAGTTAAGCAGCGGGGGAACAGATACGCAGTATTTT
CASSQELSSGGTDTQYF
>-|-|TRBJ1-4|TRBV12-3/TRBV12-4
TGTGCCAGCAGTTTAGACGGGGGGTATACTAATGAAAAACTGTTTTTT
CASSLDGGYTNEKLFF
>few|TRBD1|TRBJ2-7|TRBV29-1
TGCAGCGTTGTCGTAGGACAGGGAATGGTTTACTACGAGCAGTACTTC
CSVVVGQGMVYYEQYF
>many|-|TRBJ2-5|TRBV20-1
TGCAGTGCTAGTAGGCAGGGAGAGACCCAGTACTTC
CSASRQGETQYF
>-|-|TRBJ2-1|TRBV5-5
TGTGCCAGCAGCCCCCGGGACACCCTTTGGAATGAGCAGTTCTTC
CASSPRDTLWNEQFF
>-|TRBD1|TRBJ2-2|TRBV4-1
TGCGCCAGCAGCCGGGGGACAGGAATGGTTACCGGGGAGCTGTTTTTT
CASSRGTGMVTGELFF
>-|-|TRBJ2-3|TRBV20-1
TGCAGTGCTCCCCAGACTAGAAATGGCGCAGATACGCAGTATTTT
CSAPQTRNGADTQYF
>-|-|TRBJ2-5|TRBV7-2
TGTGCCAGCAGCTCCCCCCCAAATCAAGAGACCCAGTACTTC
CASSSPPNQETQYF
>few|-|TRBJ1-6|TRBV7-2
TGTGCCAGCAGCTTAGAGGTGGTTGGTAATTCACCCCTCCACTTT
CASSLEVVGNSPLHF
>-|TRBD1|TRBJ2-7|TRBV7-8
TGTGCCAGCAGCTTGAGGACAGGCCTGTCACCGGCGCAGTACTTC
CASSLRTGLSPAQYF
>few|-|TRBJ2-5|TRBV2
TGTGCCAGCCACCTCAGGGGGGGGCTCGTGGAGACCCAGTACTTC
CASHLRGGLVETQYF
>few|-|TRBJ1-2|TRBV16
TGTGCCAGCACCTCAAGCCCCGTAGGGAGGTATGGCTACACCTTC
CASTSSPVGRYGYTF
>-|-|TRBJ1-1|TRBV7-2
TGTGCCAGCAGCTTAGAGGTTGGGGGGTACACTGAAGCTTTCTTT
CASSLEVGGYTEAFF
>few|-|TRBJ2-1|TRBV5-1
TGCGCCAGCTCAGCGGAGGGAGAATCCTACAATGAGCAGTTCTTC
CASSAEGESYNEQFF
>-|-|TRBJ2-3|TRBV5-1
TGCGCCAGCAGCGCTGGCTGGAATAGCACAGATACGCAGTATTTT
CASSAGWNSTDTQYF
>few|TRBD1|TRBJ2-3|TRBV14
TGTGCCAGCAGCCAATTTGACAGGGCTACGCAGTATTTT
CASSQFDRATQYF
>-|-|TRBJ2-7|TRBV6-2/TRBV6-3
TGTGCCAGCAGGGATCCGGGGCGCAGCTACGAGCAGTACTTC
CASRDPGRSYEQYF
>-|-|TRBJ1-2|TRBV6-1
TGTGCCAGCAGTGTAGGTTCGGTTGATGGCTACACCTTC
CASSVGSVDGYTF
>-|-|TRBJ1-1|TRBV12-3/TRBV12-4
TGTGCCAGCAGTTCCGCCCCAGGGGTGAACACTGAAGCTTTCTTT
CASSSAPGVNTEAFF
>-|-|TRBJ2-5|TRBV9
TGTGCCAGCAGCGTAGGAGCTGTGGAGGGGTGGGAGACCCAGTACTTC
CASSVGAVEGWETQYF
>-|-|TRBJ2-7|TRBV28
TGTGCCAGCAGTTTATATGTGAGAACTCCCTCCGAGCAGTACTTC
CASSLYVRTPSEQYF
>once|-|TRBJ2-5|TRBV7-8
TGTGCCAGCAGCCCCATGGCTGTGGAGACCCAGTACTTC
CASSPMAVETQYF
>many|TRBD1|TRBJ2-5|TRBV4-1
TGCGCCAGCAGCCAAGATGGGCCCACAGGGGCGGAAGAGACCCAGTACTTC
CASSQDGPTGAEETQYF
>many|-|TRBJ2-7|TRBV2
TGTGCCAGCAGTGAAGCACAGCCGCTCGCCTACGAGCAGTACTTC
CASSEAQPLAYEQYF
>-|-|TRBJ2-1|TRBV7-6
TGTGCCAGCAGCTTAGGAGGTTCTCGTGGCGGTGAGCAGTTCTTC
CASSLGGSRGGEQFF
>few|-|TRBJ2-1|TRBV6-2/TRBV6-3
TGTGCCAGCACGAGCCCAATCTCCTACAATGAGCAGTTCTTC
CASTSPISYNEQFF
>-|-|TRBJ2-7|TRBV6-1
TGTGCCAGCAGTGAACGGAACGATGACGAGCAGTACTTC
CASSERNDDEQYF
>-|-|TRBJ2-3|TRBV20-1
TGCAGTGCTCTCGGACTTAGCACAGATACGCAGTATTTT
CSALGLSTDTQYF
>-|-|TRBJ1-5|TRBV6-2/TRBV6-3
TGTGCCAGCAGTTACTCTTTGGACGGGAACCAGCCCCAGCATTTT
CASSYSLDGNQPQHF
>few|TRBD2|TRBJ2-2|TRBV29-1
TGCAGCGTGTGCTTAGCGGGCCAGAACACCGGGGAGCTGTTTTTT
CSVCLAGQNTGELFF
>few|TRBD1|TRBJ2-5|TRBV20-1
TGCAGTGCTAGGGGGACAGCAGAGACCCAGTACTTC
CSARGTAETQYF
>few|-|TRBJ2-1|TRBV5-1
TGCGCCAGCAGACCTCCGGACAGCAATGAGCAGTTCTTC
CASRPPDSNEQFF
>many|-|TRBJ1-1|TRBV20-1
TGCAGTGCTAGCGGCGGTGGAGCTTTCTTT
CSASGGGAFF
>few|TRBD2|TRBJ2-5|TRBV10-3
TGTGCCATCAGTGAGTCGATACTAGCGGGAGGGCAGGAGACCCAGTACTTC
CAISESILAGGQETQYF
>-|-|TRBJ1-5|TRBV15
TGTGCCACCAGCAGAGATAGGGTCGATCAGCCCCAGCATTTT
CATSRDRVDQPQHF
>-|TRBD2|TRBJ2-5|TRBV20-1
TGCAGTGCTAGAGATCCAAGTAGCGGGAGGAAAGAGACCCAGTACTTC
CSARDPSSGRKETQYF
>-|TRBD1|TRBJ2-7|TRBV10-3
TGTGCCATCAGTGGATGGACAGGGGGAACCTACGAGCAGTACTTC
CAISGWTGGTYEQYF
>few|TRBD2|TRBJ2-2|TRBV4-2
TGTGCCAGCAGCCAAGCGGGAGGATCCACCGGGGAGCTGTTTTTT
CASSQAGGSTGELFF
>many|-|TRBJ1-1|TRBV4-1
TGCGCCAGCAGCCAAGATCCACGGCTTAACACTGAAGCTTTCTTT
CASSQDPRLNTEAFF
>-|-|TRBJ1-2|TRBV28
TGTGCCAGCACCGCGACTAAGGGACACCGGTACGATGGCTACACCTTC
CASTATKGHRYDGYTF
>few|TRBD2|TRBJ2-7|TRBV27
TGTGCCAGCAGTAAGACTAGCGGGTTGTACGAGCAGTACTTC
CASSKTSGLYEQYF
>-|-|TRBJ2-1|TRBV12-3/TRBV12-4
TGTGCCACTCACCGGGACGGAGGCTACAATGAGCAGTTCTTC
CATHRDGGYNEQFF
>few|TRBD1|TRBJ2-7|TRBV7-6
TGTGCCAGCAACAGCAGGGGGAAAGGCTACGAGCAGTACTTC
CASNSRGKGYEQYF
>few|TRBD2|TRBJ2-7|TRBV20-1
TGCAGTGCTAGAGATATTCTAGCGGGAGACCTCTACGAGCAGTACTTC
CSARDILAGDLYEQYF
>-|-|TRBJ2-7|TRBV6-2/TRBV6-3
TGTGCCAGCCACTTCCGGGGGCTCCAGCAAACCTACGAGCAGTACTTC
CASHFRGLQQTYEQYF
>-|-|TRBJ2-2|TRBV5-6
TGTGCCAGCAGCTTGGAATATTCTCGAACCGGGGAGCTGTTTTTT
CASSLEYSRTGELFF
>-|-|TRBJ1-2|TRBV20-1
TGCAGTGCTCCCTTCTACCGATATGGCTACACCTTC
CSAPFYRYGYTF
>-|-|TRBJ1-4|TRBV12-3/TRBV12-4
TGTGCCAGCAGATTACAGGCAAATGAAAAACTGTTTTTT
CASRLQANEKLFF
>-|-|TRBJ1-1|TRBV20-1
TGCAGTGCTAGAGAAGACGGCACTGAAGCTTTCTTT
CSAREDGTEAFF